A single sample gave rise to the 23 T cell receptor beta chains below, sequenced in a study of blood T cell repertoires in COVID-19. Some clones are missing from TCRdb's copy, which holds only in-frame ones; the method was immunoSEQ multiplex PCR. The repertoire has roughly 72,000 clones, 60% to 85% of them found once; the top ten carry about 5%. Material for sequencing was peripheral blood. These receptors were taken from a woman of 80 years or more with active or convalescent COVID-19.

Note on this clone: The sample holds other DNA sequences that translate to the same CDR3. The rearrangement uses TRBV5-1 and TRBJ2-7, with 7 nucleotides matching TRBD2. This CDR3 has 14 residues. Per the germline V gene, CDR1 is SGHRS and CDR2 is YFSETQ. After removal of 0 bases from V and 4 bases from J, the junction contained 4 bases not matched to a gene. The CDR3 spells CASSLVAGLYEQYF. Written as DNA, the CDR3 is TGCGCCAGCAGCTTGGTAGCGGGCCTGTACGAGCAGTACTTC.

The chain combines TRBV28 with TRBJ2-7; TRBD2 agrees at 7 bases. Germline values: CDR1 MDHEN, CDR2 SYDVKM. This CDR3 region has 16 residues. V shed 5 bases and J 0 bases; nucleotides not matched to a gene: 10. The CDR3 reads CASSGGLVSNSYEQYF. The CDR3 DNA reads TGTGCCAGCAGTGGCGGACTAGTCAGTAACTCCTACGAGCAGTACTTC.

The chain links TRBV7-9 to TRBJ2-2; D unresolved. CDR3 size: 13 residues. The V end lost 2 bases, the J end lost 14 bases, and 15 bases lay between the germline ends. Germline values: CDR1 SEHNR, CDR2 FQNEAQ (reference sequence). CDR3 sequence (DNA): TGTGCCAGCAGCTTACCGGCAACTACAACTCTGTTTTTT. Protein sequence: CASSLPATTTLFF.

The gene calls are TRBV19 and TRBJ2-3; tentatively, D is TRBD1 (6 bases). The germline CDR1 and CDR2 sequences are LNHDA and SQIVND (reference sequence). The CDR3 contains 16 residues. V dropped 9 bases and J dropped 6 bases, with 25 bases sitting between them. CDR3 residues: CASSYKTGSPGDTQYF. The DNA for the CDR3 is TGTGCCAGCTCCTACAAAACAGGGTCGCCGGGGGATACGCAGTATTTT. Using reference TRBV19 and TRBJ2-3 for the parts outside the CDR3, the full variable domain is DGGITQSPKYLFRKEGQNVTLSCEQNLNHDAMYWYRQDPGQGLRLIYYSQIVNDFQKGDIAEGYSVSREKKESFPLTVTSAQKNPTAFYLCASSYKTGSPGDTQYFGPGTRLTVL.

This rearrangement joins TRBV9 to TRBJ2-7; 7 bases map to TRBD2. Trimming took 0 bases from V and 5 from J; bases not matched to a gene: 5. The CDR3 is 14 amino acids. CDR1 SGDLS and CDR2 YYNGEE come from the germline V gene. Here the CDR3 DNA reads TGTGCCAGCAGCGTAGTGGGGGGGTTGGACGAGCAGTACTTC. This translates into CASSVVGGLDEQYF. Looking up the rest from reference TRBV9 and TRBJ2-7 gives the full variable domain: DSGVTQTPKHLITATGQRVTLRCSPRSGDLSVYWYQQSLDQGLQFLIQYYNGEERAKGNILERFSAQQFPDLHSELNLSSLELGDSALYFCASSVVGGLDEQYFGPGTRLTVT.

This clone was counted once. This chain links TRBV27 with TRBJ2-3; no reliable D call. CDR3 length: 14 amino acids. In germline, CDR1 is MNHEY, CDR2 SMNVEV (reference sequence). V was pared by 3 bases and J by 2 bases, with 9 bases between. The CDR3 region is CASSFSAATDTQYF. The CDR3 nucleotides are TGTGCCAGCAGTTTCAGTGCGGCCACAGATACGCAGTATTTT.

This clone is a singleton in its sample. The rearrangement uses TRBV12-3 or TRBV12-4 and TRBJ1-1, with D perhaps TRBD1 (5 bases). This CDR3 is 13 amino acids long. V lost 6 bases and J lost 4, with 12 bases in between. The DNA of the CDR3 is TGTGCCAGCAGCCCCCGCGGGGGCACTGAAGCTTTCTTT. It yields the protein CASSPRGGTEAFF.

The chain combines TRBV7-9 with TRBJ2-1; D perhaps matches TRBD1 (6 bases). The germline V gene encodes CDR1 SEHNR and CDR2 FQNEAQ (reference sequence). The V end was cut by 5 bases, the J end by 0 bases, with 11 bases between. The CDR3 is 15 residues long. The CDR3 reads CASSGRGSSYNEQFF. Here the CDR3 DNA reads TGTGCCAGCAGCGGAAGGGGGAGCTCCTACAATGAGCAGTTCTTC.

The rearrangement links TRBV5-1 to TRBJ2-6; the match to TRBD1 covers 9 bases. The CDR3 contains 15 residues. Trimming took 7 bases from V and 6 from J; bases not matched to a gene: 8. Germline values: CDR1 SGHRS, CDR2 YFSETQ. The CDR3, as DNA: TGCGCCAGCGCCCGGGACAGGGTAACGGCCAACGTCCTGACTTTC. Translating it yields CASARDRVTANVLTF.

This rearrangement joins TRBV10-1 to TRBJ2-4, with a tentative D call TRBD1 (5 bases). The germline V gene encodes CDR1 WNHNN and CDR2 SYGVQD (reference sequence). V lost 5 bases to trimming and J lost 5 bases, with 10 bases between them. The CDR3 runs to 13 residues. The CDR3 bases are TGCGCCAGCAGTTCCCAGGGTGAAAACATTCAGTACTTC. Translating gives CASSSQGENIQYF.

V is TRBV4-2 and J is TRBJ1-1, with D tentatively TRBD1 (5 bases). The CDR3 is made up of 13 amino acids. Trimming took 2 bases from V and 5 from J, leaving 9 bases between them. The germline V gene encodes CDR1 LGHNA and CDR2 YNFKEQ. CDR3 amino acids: CASSQKGYTEAFF. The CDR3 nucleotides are TGTGCCAGCAGCCAAAAGGGGTATACTGAAGCTTTCTTT.

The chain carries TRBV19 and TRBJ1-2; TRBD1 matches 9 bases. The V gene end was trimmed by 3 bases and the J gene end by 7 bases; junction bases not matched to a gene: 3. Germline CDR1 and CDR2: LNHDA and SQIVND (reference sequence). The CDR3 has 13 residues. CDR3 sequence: CASSIGTGSGYTF. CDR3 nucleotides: TGTGCCAGTAGTATCGGGACAGGGAGTGGCTACACCTTC.

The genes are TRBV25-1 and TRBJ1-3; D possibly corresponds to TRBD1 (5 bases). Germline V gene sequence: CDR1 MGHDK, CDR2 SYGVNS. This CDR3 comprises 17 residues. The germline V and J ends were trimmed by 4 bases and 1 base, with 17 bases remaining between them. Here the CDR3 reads CASSAARGTFSGNTIYF. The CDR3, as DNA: TGTGCCAGCAGTGCGGCTCGGGGGACCTTTTCTGGAAACACCATATATTTT.

This chain's CDR3 is CASSFFIAGAYEQYF. The CDR3, as DNA: TGTGCCAGCAGCTTTTTTATAGCGGGAGCCTACGAGCAGTACTTC. The rearrangement uses TRBV7-2 and TRBJ2-7, with 9 bases identical to TRBD2. This CDR3 comprises 15 residues. Looked up from germline, CDR1 is SGHTA and CDR2 is FQGNSA. The V gene end was trimmed by 3 bases and the J gene end by 2 bases; junction bases not matched to a gene: 5.

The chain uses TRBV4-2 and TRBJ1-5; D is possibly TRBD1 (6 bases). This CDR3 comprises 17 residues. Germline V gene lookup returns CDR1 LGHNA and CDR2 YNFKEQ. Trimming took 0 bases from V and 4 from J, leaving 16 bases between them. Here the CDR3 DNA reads TGTGCCAGCAGCCAAGAGGGGACCAGGGGAATAAATCAGCCCCAGCATTTT. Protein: CASSQEGTRGINQPQHF.

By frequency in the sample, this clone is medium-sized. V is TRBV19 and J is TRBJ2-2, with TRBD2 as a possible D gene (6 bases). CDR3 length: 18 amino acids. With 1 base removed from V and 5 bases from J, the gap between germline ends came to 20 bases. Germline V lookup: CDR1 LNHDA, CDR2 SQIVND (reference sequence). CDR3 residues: CASSIVKGRELLTGELFF. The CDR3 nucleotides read TGTGCCAGTAGTATAGTAAAGGGGCGGGAACTCCTGACCGGGGAGCTGTTTTTT.

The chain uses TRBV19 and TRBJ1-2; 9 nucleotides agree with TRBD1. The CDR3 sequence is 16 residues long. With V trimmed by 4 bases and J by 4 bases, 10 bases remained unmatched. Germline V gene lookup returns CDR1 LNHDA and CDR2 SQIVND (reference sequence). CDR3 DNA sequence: TGTGCCAGTAGTACCAGCTTTGGGACAGGGTCCTATGGCTACACCTTC. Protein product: CASSTSFGTGSYGYTF.

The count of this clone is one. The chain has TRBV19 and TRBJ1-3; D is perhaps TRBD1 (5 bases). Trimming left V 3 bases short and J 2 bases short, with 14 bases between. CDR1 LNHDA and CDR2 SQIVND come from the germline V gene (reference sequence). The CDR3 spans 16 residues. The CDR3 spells CASSMFGGGTGNTIYF. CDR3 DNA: TGTGCCAGTAGTATGTTCGGGGGGGGAACTGGAAACACCATATATTTT.

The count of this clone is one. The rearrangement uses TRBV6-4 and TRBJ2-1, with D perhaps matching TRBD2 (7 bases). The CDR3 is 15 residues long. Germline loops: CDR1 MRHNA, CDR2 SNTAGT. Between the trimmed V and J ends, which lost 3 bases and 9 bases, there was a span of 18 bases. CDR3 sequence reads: CASSEWGGQLGEQFF. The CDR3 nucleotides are TGTGCCAGCAGTGAGTGGGGGGGCCAACTGGGTGAGCAGTTCTTC.

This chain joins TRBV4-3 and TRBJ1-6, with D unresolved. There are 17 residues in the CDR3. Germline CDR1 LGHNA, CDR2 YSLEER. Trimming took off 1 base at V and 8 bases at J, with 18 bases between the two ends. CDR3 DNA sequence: TGCGCCAGCAGCCAAGCTGTTGGTTTGTTGGCGGATTCACCCCTCCACTTT. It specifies CASSQAVGLLADSPLHF.

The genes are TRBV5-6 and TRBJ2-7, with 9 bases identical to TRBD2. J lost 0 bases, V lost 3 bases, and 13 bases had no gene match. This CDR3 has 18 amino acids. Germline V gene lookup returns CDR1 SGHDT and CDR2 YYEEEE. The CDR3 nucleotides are TGTGCCAGCAGCTCCTACATATCCCTAGCGGGACGCTCCTACGAGCAGTACTTC. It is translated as CASSSYISLAGRSYEQYF.

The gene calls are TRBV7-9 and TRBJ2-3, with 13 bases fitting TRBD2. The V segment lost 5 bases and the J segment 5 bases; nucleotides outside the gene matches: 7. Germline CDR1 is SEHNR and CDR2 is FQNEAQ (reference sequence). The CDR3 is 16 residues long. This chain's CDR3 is CASSPGTSGMIDTQYF. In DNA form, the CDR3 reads TGTGCCAGCAGCCCCGGGACTAGCGGGATGATAGATACGCAGTATTTT.

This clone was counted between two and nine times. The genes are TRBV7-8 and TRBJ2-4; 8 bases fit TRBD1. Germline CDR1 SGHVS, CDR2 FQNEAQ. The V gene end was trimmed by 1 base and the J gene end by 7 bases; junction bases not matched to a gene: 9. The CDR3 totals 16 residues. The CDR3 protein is CASSLGYRGNRNIQYF. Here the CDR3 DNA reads TGTGCCAGCAGCTTAGGGTACAGGGGGAATAGGAACATTCAGTACTTC.